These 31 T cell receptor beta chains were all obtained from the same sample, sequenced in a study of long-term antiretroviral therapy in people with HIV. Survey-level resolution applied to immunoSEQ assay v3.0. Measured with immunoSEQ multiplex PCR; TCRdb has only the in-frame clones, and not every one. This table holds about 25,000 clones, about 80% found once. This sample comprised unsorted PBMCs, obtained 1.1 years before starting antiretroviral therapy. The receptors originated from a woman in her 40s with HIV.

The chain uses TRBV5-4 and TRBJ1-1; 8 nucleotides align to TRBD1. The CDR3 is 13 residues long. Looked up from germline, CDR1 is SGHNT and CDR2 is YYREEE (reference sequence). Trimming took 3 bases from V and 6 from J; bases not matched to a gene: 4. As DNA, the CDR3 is TGTGCCAGCAGCTCTACAGGGGGAGCTGAAGCTTTCTTT. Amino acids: CASSSTGGAEAFF.

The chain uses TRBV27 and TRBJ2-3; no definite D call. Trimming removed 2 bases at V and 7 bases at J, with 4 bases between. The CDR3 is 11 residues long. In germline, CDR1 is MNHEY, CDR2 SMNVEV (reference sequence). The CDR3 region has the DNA TGTGCCAGCAGTTTAGGGAATACGCAGTATTTT. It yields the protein CASSLGNTQYF.

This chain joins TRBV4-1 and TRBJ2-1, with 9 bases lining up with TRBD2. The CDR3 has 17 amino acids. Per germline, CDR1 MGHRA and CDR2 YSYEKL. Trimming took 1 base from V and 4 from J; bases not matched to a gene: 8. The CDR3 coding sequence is TGCGCCAGCAGCCAAGCGCTAGCGGGACTAGGATACAATGAGCAGTTCTTC. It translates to CASSQALAGLGYNEQFF.

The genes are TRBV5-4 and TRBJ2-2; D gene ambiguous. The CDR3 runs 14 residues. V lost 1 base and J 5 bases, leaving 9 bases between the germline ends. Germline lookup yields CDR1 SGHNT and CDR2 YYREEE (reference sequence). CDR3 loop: CASSLMGLTGELFF. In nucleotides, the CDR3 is TGTGCCAGCAGCTTGATGGGGTTGACCGGGGAGCTGTTTTTT. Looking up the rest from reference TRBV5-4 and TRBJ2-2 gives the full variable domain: ETGVTQSPTHLIKTRGQQVTLRCSSQSGHNTVSWYQQALGQGPQFIFQYYREEENGRGNFPPRFSGLQFPNYSSELNVNALELDDSALYLCASSLMGLTGELFFGEGSRLTVL.

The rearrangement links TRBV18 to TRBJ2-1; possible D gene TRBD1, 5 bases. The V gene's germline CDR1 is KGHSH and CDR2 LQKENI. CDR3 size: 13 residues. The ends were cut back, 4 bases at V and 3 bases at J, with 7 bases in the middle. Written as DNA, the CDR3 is TGTGCCAGCTCACGAGGACACTACAATGAGCAGTTCTTC. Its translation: CASSRGHYNEQFF.

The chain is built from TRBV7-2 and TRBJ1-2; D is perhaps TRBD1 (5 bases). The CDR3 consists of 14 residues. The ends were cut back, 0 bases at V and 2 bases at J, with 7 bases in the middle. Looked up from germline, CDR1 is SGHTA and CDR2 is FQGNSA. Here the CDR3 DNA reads TGTGCCAGCAGCTTAGCCCAGGGAAACTATGGCTACACCTTC. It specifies CASSLAQGNYGYTF.

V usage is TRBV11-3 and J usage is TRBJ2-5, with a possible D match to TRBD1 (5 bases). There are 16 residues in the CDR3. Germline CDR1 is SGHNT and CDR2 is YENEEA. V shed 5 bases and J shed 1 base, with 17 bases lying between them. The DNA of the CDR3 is TGTGCCAGCAGCCGCCGCCAGGGTTTACCCCAAGAGACCCAGTACTTC. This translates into CASSRRQGLPQETQYF.

DNA for the CDR3: TGTGCCAGCAGCTTCCCGCCAGTCGAGCAGTACTTC. As protein: CASSFPPVEQYF. The chain employs TRBV7-9 and TRBJ2-7; no definite D call. V was trimmed by 3 bases and J by 6 bases, leaving 9 bases between them. This CDR3 comprises 12 residues. Germline assignment: CDR1 SEHNR and CDR2 FQNEAQ (reference sequence).

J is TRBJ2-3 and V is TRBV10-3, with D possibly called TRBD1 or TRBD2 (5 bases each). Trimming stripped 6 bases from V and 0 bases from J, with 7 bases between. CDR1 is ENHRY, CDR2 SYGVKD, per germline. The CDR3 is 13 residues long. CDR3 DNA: TGTGCCATCAGGGGACCCAGCACAGATACGCAGTATTTT. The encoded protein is CAIRGPSTDTQYF.

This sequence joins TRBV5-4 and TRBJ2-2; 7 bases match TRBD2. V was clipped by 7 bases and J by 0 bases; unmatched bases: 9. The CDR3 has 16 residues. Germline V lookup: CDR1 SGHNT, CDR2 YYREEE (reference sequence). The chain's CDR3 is CASLLAGASNTGELFF. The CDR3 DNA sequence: TGTGCCAGCCTCTTGGCGGGAGCGTCGAACACCGGGGAGCTGTTTTTT. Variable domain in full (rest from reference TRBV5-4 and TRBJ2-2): ETGVTQSPTHLIKTRGQQVTLRCSSQSGHNTVSWYQQALGQGPQFIFQYYREEENGRGNFPPRFSGLQFPNYSSELNVNALELDDSALYLCASLLAGASNTGELFFGEGSRLTVL.

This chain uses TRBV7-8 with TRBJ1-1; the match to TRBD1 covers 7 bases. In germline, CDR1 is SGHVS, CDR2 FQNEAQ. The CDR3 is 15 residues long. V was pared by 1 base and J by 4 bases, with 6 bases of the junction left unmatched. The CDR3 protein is CASSLDRGGSTEAFF. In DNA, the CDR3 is TGTGCCAGCAGCTTAGACAGGGGCGGGTCCACTGAAGCTTTCTTT.

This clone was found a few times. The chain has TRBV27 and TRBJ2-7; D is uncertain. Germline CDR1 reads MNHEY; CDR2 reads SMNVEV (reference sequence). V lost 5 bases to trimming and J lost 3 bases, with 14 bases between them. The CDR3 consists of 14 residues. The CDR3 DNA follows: TGTGCCAGCAGTCTGAGCAGGCTGTACTACGAGCAGTACTTC. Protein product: CASSLSRLYYEQYF.

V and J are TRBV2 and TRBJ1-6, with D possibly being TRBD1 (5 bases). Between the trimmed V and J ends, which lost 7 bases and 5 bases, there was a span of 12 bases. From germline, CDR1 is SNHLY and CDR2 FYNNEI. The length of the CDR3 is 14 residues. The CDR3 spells CASNRQRNNSPLHF. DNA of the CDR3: TGTGCCAGCAACCGACAGAGAAATAATTCACCCCTCCACTTT.

The chain's CDR3 is CAISDHRAPYGYTF. CDR3 DNA sequence: TGTGCCATCAGTGATCACAGAGCCCCTTATGGCTACACCTTC. The chain has TRBV10-3 and TRBJ1-2; D remains unclear. With 3 bases removed from V and 5 bases from J, the gap between germline ends came to 13 bases. CDR1 and CDR2 (germline): ENHRY, SYGVKD. The CDR3 runs 14 residues.

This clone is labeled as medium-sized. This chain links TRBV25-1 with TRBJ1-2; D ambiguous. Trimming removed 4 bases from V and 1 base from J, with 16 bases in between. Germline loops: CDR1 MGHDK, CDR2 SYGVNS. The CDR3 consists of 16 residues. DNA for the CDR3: TGTGCCAGCAGTGGTGACGGGAGGCGGCTTAACTATGGCTACACCTTC. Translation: CASSGDGRRLNYGYTF.

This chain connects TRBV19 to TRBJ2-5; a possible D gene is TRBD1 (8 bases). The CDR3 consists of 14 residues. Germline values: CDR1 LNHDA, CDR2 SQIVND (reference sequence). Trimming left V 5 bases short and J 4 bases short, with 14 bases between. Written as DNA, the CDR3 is TGTGCCAGTAGTCCGAACAGGGGGGGAGAGACCCAGTACTTC. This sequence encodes CASSPNRGGETQYF.

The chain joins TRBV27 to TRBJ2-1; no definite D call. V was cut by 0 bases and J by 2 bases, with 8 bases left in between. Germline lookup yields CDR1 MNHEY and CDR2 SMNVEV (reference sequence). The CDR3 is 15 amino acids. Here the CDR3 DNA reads TGTGCCAGCAGTTTATCTGGGGTGGCCTACAATGAGCAGTTCTTC. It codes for CASSLSGVAYNEQFF.

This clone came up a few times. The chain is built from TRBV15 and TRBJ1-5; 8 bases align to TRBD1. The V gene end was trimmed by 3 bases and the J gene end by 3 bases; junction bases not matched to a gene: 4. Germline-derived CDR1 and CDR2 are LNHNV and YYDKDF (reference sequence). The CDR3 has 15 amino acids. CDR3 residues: CATSRAGGVNQPQHF. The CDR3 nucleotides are TGTGCCACCAGCAGGGCAGGGGGCGTCAATCAGCCCCAGCATTTT.

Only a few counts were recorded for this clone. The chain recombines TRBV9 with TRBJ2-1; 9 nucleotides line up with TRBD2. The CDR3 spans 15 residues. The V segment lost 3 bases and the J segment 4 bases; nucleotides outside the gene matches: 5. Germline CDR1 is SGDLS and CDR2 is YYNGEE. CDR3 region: CASSASGGSYNEQFF. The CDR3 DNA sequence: TGTGCCAGCAGCGCCAGCGGGGGGTCTTACAATGAGCAGTTCTTC.

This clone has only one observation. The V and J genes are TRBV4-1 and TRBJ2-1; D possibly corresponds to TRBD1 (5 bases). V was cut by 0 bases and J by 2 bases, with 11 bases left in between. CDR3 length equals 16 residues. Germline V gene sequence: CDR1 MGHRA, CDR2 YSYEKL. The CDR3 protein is CASSQDQGRAYNEQFF. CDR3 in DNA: TGCGCCAGCAGCCAAGATCAGGGAAGGGCCTACAATGAGCAGTTCTTC.

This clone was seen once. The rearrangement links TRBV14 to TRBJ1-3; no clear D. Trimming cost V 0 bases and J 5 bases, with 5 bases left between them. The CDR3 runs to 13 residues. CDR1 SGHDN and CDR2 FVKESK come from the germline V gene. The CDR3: CASSQDPRNTIYF. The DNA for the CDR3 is TGTGCCAGCAGCCAAGACCCCAGAAACACCATATATTTT.

In DNA form, the CDR3 reads TGTGCCAGCAGTAGCGCGGACAACAGGGGAGGCACTGAAGCTTTCTTT. Protein: CASSSADNRGGTEAFF. J is TRBJ1-1 and V is TRBV28, with 7 bases matching TRBD1. V gave up 5 bases and J gave up 4 bases; unmatched junction bases: 13. This CDR3 has 16 amino acids. From germline, CDR1 is MDHEN and CDR2 SYDVKM. The whole variable domain, remainder taken from reference TRBV28 and TRBJ1-1, is DVKVTQSSRYLVKRTGEKVFLECVQDMDHENMFWYRQDPGLGLRLIYFSYDVKMKEKGDIPEGYSVSREKKERFSLILESASTNQTSMYLCASSSADNRGGTEAFFGQGTRLTVV.

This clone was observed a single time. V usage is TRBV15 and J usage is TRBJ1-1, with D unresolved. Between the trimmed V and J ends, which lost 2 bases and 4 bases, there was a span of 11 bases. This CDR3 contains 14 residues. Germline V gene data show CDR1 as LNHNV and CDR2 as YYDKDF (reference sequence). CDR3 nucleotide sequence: TGTGCCACCAGCAGAAATACCCTTGCCACTGAAGCTTTCTTT. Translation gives CATSRNTLATEAFF.

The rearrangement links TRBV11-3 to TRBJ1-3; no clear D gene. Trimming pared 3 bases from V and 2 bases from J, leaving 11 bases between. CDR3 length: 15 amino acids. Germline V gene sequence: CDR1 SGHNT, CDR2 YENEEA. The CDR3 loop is CASSFWEGAGNTIYF. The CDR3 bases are TGTGCCAGCAGCTTCTGGGAGGGAGCTGGAAACACCATATATTTT.

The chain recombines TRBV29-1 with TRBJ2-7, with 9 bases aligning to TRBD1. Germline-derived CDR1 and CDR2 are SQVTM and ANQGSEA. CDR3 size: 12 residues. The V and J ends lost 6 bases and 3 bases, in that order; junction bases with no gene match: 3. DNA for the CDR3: TGCAGCGTAAGACAGGGGGGCTACGAGCAGTACTTC. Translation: CSVRQGGYEQYF.

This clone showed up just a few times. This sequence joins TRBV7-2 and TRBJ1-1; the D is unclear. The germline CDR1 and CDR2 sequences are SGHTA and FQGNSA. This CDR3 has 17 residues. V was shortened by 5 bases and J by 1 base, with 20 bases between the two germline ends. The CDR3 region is CASSLIGPAGWNTEAFF. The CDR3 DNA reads TGTGCCAGCAGCCTAATTGGGCCGGCCGGCTGGAACACTGAAGCTTTCTTT.

The CDR3 sequence is CASSPQSSYEQYF. The CDR3, as DNA: TGTGCCAGCAGCCCGCAAAGCTCCTACGAGCAGTACTTC. The rearrangement links TRBV13 to TRBJ2-7; D not resolved. The CDR3 is made up of 13 amino acids. Per germline, CDR1 PRHDT and CDR2 FYEKMQ (reference sequence). Trimming shortened V by 5 bases and J by 0 bases, and 8 bases separated the two germline ends. Complete variable domain (other parts from reference TRBV13 and TRBJ2-7): AAGVIQSPRHLIKEKRETATLKCYPIPRHDTVYWYQQGPGQDPQFLISFYEKMQSDKGSIPDRFSAQQFSDYHSELNMSSLELGDSALYFCASSPQSSYEQYFGPGTRLTVT.

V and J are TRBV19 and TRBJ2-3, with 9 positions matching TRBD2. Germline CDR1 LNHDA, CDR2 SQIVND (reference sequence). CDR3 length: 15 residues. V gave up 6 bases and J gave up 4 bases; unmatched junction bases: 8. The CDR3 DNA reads TGTGCCAGTAGGATTGCGGGGGGGGTTGCAGATACGCAGTATTTT. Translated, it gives CASRIAGGVADTQYF.

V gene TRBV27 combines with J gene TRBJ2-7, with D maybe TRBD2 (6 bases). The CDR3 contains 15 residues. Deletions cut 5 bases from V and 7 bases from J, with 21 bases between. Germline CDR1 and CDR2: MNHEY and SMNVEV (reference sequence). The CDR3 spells CASSLTPGLTMEQYF. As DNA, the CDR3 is TGTGCCAGCAGTCTCACACCGGGACTTACTATGGAGCAGTACTTC.

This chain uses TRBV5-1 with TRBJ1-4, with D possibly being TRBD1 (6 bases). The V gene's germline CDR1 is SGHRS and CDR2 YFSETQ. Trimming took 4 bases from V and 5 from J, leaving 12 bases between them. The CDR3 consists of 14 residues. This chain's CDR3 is CASSVRTVNEKLFF. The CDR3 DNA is TGCGCCAGCAGCGTCCGGACAGTAAATGAAAAACTGTTTTTT.

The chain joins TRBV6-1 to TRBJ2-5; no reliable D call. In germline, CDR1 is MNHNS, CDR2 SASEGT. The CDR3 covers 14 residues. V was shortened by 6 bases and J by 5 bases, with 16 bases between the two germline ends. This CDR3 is CASRDNGRAETQYF. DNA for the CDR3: TGTGCCAGCAGGGATAACGGCAGAGCTGAGACCCAGTACTTC.